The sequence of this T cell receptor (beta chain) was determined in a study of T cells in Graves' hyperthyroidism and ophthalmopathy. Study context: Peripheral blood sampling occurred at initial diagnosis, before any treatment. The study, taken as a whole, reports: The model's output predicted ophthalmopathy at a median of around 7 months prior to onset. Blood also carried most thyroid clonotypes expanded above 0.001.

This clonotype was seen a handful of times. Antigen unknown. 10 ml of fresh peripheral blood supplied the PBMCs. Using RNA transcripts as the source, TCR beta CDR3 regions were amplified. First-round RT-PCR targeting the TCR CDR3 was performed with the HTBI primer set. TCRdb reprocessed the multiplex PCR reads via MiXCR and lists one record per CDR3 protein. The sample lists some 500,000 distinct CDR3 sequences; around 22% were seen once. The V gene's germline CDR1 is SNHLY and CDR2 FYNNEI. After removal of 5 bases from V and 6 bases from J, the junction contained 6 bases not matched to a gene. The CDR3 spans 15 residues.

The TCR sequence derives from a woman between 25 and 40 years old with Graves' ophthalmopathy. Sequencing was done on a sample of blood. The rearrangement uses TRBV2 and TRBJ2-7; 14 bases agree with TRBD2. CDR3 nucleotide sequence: TGTGCCAGCAGTAGACTAGCGGGAGGGTCCCGCGAGCAGTACTTC. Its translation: CASSRLAGGSREQYF.